The rows below give T cell receptor beta chains drawn from one sample of a study of shared clonotypes between healthy human individuals. Using immunoSEQ multiplex PCR, the repertoire was profiled, and TCRdb retains in-frame clones only, with some absent. The sample has about 2 million clones, 90% to 95% seen once. The sequenced sample was naive CD4+ T cells sorted from blood. The receptors were gathered from a young man in good health. CDR3s include the opening cysteine and the closing phenylalanine or tryptophan. D genes are given only for firm matches.

>TRBJ2-3|TRBD2|TRBV4-1
CASSQERGGYSTDTQYF
>TRBJ2-1|.|TRBV11-3
CASSPRRTAYNEQFF
>TRBJ2-7|TRBD1|TRBV7-8
CASSSTTGQTYEQYF
>TRBJ1-2|TRBD1|TRBV18
CASSPPQQGENYGYTF
>TRBJ1-1|.|TRBV6-1
CASRSGGKGAFF
>TRBJ1-1|TRBD1|TRBV6-1
CASSEKGTGGSESTEAFF
>TRBJ1-1|TRBD1|TRBV6-1
CASHWTGDTEAFF
>TRBJ2-3|TRBD2|TRBV2
CASSEKTSGTDTQYF
>TRBJ2-1|.|TRBV10-3
CAISGAPGTYNEQFF
>TRBJ2-7|.|TRBV2
CAEGRPYEQYF
>TRBJ2-7|.|TRBV27
CASSWRDRSYEQYF
>TRBJ1-5|.|TRBV6-1
CASSVLNQPQHF
>TRBJ2-5|.|TRBV27
CASSSGTGSLLYQETQYF
>TRBJ2-1|.|TRBV30
CAWSVAGIYNEQFF
>TRBJ2-5|TRBD1|TRBV4-3
CASSQGYSGQGGETQYF
>TRBJ2-7|TRBD1|TRBV6-1
CASSDQGQEKSYEQYF
>TRBJ2-7|.|TRBV7-8
CASSLGDTYEQYF
>TRBJ2-7|.|TRBV10-3
CAISGGVEQYF
>TRBJ2-6|.|TRBV11-2
CASSLTSGANVLTF
>TRBJ2-1|.|TRBV7-2
CASSSDWGEQFF
>TRBJ1-1|.|TRBV28
CASRPTPRPEAFF
>TRBJ1-6|.|TRBV19
CASSIRQGISPLHF
>TRBJ2-7|.|TRBV29-1
CSVADSAYEQYF
>TRBJ1-1|.|TRBV6-1
CASSEGGAEAFF